This passage covers 2 T cell receptor beta chains from one sample sequenced in a study of identical twins. MiXCR was run by TCRdb on the 5' RACE reads, yielding one entry per CDR3 protein. The repertoire has hundreds of thousands of distinct CDR3 sequences, around 6.1% of them found once; the top ten carry approximately 1.6%. The sequenced sample consisted of naive T cells sorted from blood. All receptors come from a man younger than 35 in good health.

This clonotype was seen at least ten times. V and J are TRBV20-1 and TRBJ1-1, with D tentatively TRBD1 (6 bases). Germline CDR1 reads DFQATT; CDR2 reads SNEGSKA (reference sequence). The CDR3 covers 14 residues. Trimming took 6 bases from V and 0 from J, leaving 14 bases between them. Here the CDR3 reads CSAKKGGMNTEAFF. In nucleotides, the CDR3 is TGCAGTGCCAAAAAGGGGGGGATGAACACTGAAGCTTTCTTT.

This clonotype was detected many times. V gene TRBV5-1 combines with J gene TRBJ1-1, with 8 positions matching TRBD1. V lost 4 bases to trimming and J lost 4 bases; unmatched junction nucleotides: 9. This CDR3 is built from 15 residues. The germline gives CDR1 SGHRS, CDR2 YFSETQ. CDR3 sequence reads: CASSGGQEGGTEAFF. In DNA form, the CDR3 reads TGCGCCAGCAGCGGGGGACAGGAGGGCGGCACTGAAGCTTTCTTT.